A single sample gave rise to the 8 T cell receptor beta chains below, sequenced in a study of CD8 T cells in Susac syndrome. Reverse transcription of roughly 0.45 to 1 ug RNA used random hexamers. TCRdb re-analysed the immunoSEQ multiplex PCR reads in MiXCR, keeping a single row per CDR3 protein. The table shows around 79,000 distinct CDR3 sequences, with approximately 95% occurring only once. Specimen: CD8+ T cells from PBMCs. These receptors all stem from a human donor with Susac syndrome.

This chain connects TRBV7-6 to TRBJ2-3; D is unclear. There are 16 residues in the CDR3. Trimming removed 2 bases at V and 0 bases at J, with 12 bases between. Germline V gene data show CDR1 as SGHVS and CDR2 as FNYEAQ. The CDR3 DNA is TGTGCCAGCAGCTTAAGATCGGTGGGGAGCACAGATACGCAGTATTTT. Protein: CASSLRSVGSTDTQYF.

J is TRBJ2-5 and V is TRBV5-4; the match to TRBD1 covers 8 bases. Trimming removed 4 bases from V and 0 bases from J; junction bases left unmatched: 2. Looked up from germline, CDR1 is SGHNT and CDR2 is YYREEE (reference sequence). The CDR3 is 14 residues long. For the CDR3, the DNA is TGTGCCAGCAGCCTGGGACAGGACCAAGAGACCCAGTACTTC. This encodes CASSLGQDQETQYF.

V gene TRBV29-1 combines with J gene TRBJ1-2, with 12 bases aligning to TRBD1. Germline assignment: CDR1 SQVTM and CDR2 ANQGSEA. V gave up 2 bases and J gave up 3 bases; unmatched junction bases: 22. The CDR3 is 21 amino acids. In nucleotides, the CDR3 is TGCAGCGTTGAAACGTTTCTGTTTTACAACTCCGGGACAGGGGGCTACTATGGCTACACCTTC. Translating it yields CSVETFLFYNSGTGGYYGYTF.

The chain uses TRBV14 and TRBJ2-7; D unresolved. Trimming took off 0 bases at V and 7 bases at J, with 7 bases between the two ends. The CDR3 runs to 12 residues. Looked up from germline, CDR1 is SGHDN and CDR2 is FVKESK. DNA of the CDR3: TGTGCCAGCAGCCAAGATGGGAAGGAGCAGTACTTC. Encoded protein: CASSQDGKEQYF.

This clonotype came up once. This chain joins TRBV10-3 and TRBJ2-7; a weak D match, TRBD2 (6 bases). Germline assignment: CDR1 ENHRY and CDR2 SYGVKD. V was trimmed by 5 bases and J by 6 bases, leaving 11 bases between them. This CDR3 comprises 12 residues. The CDR3 bases are TGTGCCATCAGTCGGGACTCCCGCGAGCAGTACTTC. It translates to CAISRDSREQYF.

V and J are TRBV2 and TRBJ1-2; 9 bases line up with TRBD1. The V gene end was trimmed by 1 base and the J gene end by 7 bases; junction bases not matched to a gene: 7. CDR1 is SNHLY, CDR2 FYNNEI, per germline. The CDR3 totals 15 residues. For the CDR3, the DNA is TGTGCCAGCAGTGAAGATGCGGGACAGGGTCTTGGCTACACCTTC. Translation gives CASSEDAGQGLGYTF.

This clonotype appeared a single time. The J gene is TRBJ2-3, the V gene TRBV11-2; D unresolved. The V end was cut by 2 bases, the J end by 6 bases, with 15 bases between. The CDR3 totals 15 residues. Germline V lookup: CDR1 SGHAT, CDR2 FQNNGV. In DNA form, the CDR3 reads TGTGCCAGCAGCTTAAGACCCGTTTCGCCGGATACGCAGTATTTT. Protein product: CASSLRPVSPDTQYF.

The gene calls are TRBV7-8 and TRBJ2-1, with 10 positions matching TRBD2. This CDR3 is 15 amino acids long. Germline V CDR1 and CDR2: SGHVS, FQNEAQ. V lost 3 bases to trimming and J lost 4 bases; unmatched junction nucleotides: 3. The CDR3 DNA reads TGTGCCAGCAGCTTTCTAGCGGGGGATTACAATGAGCAGTTCTTC. Protein product: CASSFLAGDYNEQFF.